The 32 T cell receptor beta chains below come from one sample, sequenced in a study of blood T cell repertoires in COVID-19. Here immunoSEQ multiplex PCR was the method, and the copy in TCRdb shows in-frame clones only, minus some. The sample has about 390,000 clones, approximately 90% seen once; the top ten hold 10%. Source material: PBMCs or T cells enriched from blood (not recorded which). These receptors all come from a woman aged 45-59 years who had recovered from COVID-19.

Note on this clone: The same CDR3 also results from other DNA sequences found in this sample. This chain uses TRBV7-2 with TRBJ1-3; D gene unclear. CDR3 length: 13 amino acids. V gave up 0 bases and J gave up 4 bases, with 4 bases separating them. Germline V CDR1 and CDR2: SGHTA, FQGNSA. The CDR3 loop is CASSLALGNTIYF. CDR3 coding DNA: TGTGCCAGCAGCTTAGCTTTAGGAAACACCATATATTTT.

V is TRBV20-1 and J is TRBJ2-4; weak D call: TRBD2 (6 bases). The CDR3 length is 15 residues. V dropped 3 bases and J dropped 3 bases, with 15 bases sitting between them. Germline V gene sequence: CDR1 DFQATT, CDR2 SNEGSKA (reference sequence). In DNA, the CDR3 is TGCAGTGCTAGTGCTCCGGGACTCGGCAAAAACATTCAGTACTTC. Translating it yields CSASAPGLGKNIQYF.

This rearrangement joins TRBV4-1 to TRBJ1-5; D is unclear. Germline CDR1 is MGHRA and CDR2 is YSYEKL. The CDR3 consists of 16 residues. With 0 bases removed from V and 0 bases from J, the gap between germline ends came to 9 bases. CDR3 bases: TGCGCCAGCAGCCAAGACTCGGGGAGTAGCAATCAGCCCCAGCATTTT. This codes for CASSQDSGSSNQPQHF.

This clone has a handful of counts. This sequence joins TRBV3-1 (or the pseudogene TRBV3-2) and TRBJ1-6; D gene ambiguous. The germline V and J ends were trimmed by 0 bases and 9 bases, with 21 bases remaining between them. CDR1 and CDR2 from the germline V gene are LGHDT and YNNKEL (reference sequence). The CDR3 runs to 18 residues. The CDR3 region has the DNA TGTGCCAGCAGCCAAGACAGGTTGGGCTGGAGGTATGGTTCACCCCTCCACTTT. This gives the protein CASSQDRLGWRYGSPLHF.

The chain recombines TRBV19 with TRBJ2-1; 7 bases line up with TRBD2. Germline V gene sequence: CDR1 LNHDA, CDR2 SQIVND (reference sequence). The V and J ends lost 4 bases and 5 bases, in that order; junction bases with no gene match: 8. The CDR3 covers 15 residues. In DNA, the CDR3 is TGTGCCAGTAGTACCTCGAGCGGGGTGAACAATGAGCAGTTCTTC. Translated, it gives CASSTSSGVNNEQFF. Supplemented by reference TRBV19 and TRBJ2-1, the full variable domain reads DGGITQSPKYLFRKEGQNVTLSCEQNLNHDAMYWYRQDPGQGLRLIYYSQIVNDFQKGDIAEGYSVSREKKESFPLTVTSAQKNPTAFYLCASSTSSGVNNEQFFGPGTRLTVL.

The V call is TRBV28, the J call TRBJ1-2, with D tentatively TRBD1 (6 bases). V dropped 7 bases and J dropped 0 bases, with 24 bases sitting between them. The CDR3 sequence is 18 residues long. In germline, CDR1 is MDHEN, CDR2 SYDVKM. In DNA, the CDR3 is TGTGCCAGCAAACCCCCTGGACGTCGGGACATAGCTAACTATGGCTACACCTTC. It encodes CASKPPGRRDIANYGYTF.

V is TRBV18 and J is TRBJ1-1; D is ambiguous. Trimming stripped 0 bases from V and 1 base from J, with 6 bases between. The CDR3 length is 14 residues. Germline V CDR1 and CDR2: KGHSH, LQKENI. CDR3 coding DNA: TGTGCCAGCTCACCACCGGGAGGGAACACTGAAGCTTTCTTT. It translates to CASSPPGGNTEAFF. Filled out from reference TRBV18 and TRBJ1-1, the complete variable domain reads NAGVMQNPRHLVRRRGQEARLRCSPMKGHSHVYWYRQLPEEGLKFMVYLQKENIIDESGMPKERFSAEFPKEGPSILRIQQVVRGDSAAYFCASSPPGGNTEAFFGQGTRLTVV.

This sequence joins TRBV7-8 and TRBJ1-5; D possibly corresponds to TRBD1 (5 bases). The germline V and J ends were trimmed by 5 bases and 9 bases, with 17 bases remaining between them. Germline CDR1 is SGHVS and CDR2 is FQNEAQ. The CDR3 totals 14 residues. CDR3 in DNA: TGTGCCAGCAGCCCTGGGGAGGGGATCGCGCCCCAGCATTTT. The encoded protein is CASSPGEGIAPQHF.

The DNA for the CDR3 is TGTGCCAGCAGCTACCGGGACAGCCCCCGTTCTGGGGCCAACGTCCTGACTTTC. Translating it yields CASSYRDSPRSGANVLTF. The J gene is TRBJ2-6, the V gene TRBV7-2, with 7 bases matching TRBD1. Per germline, CDR1 SGHTA and CDR2 FQGNSA. V shed 4 bases, J shed 1 base, and the junction held 10 bases outside the gene matches. This CDR3 has 18 amino acids.

The CDR3 nucleotides are TGCGCCAGCAGCCAGAGGGGGCGAGGTGGGACCCAGTACTTC. Its protein product is CASSQRGRGGTQYF. The V and J genes are TRBV4-3 and TRBJ2-5, with 7 bases fitting TRBD1. V lost 3 bases and J lost 7; bases outside the gene matches: 8. Germline V gene sequence: CDR1 LGHNA, CDR2 YSLEER. CDR3 length: 14 amino acids.

The rearrangement uses TRBV4-3 and TRBJ2-1, with 10 bases fitting TRBD2. This CDR3 has 16 residues. Germline V gene data show CDR1 as LGHNA and CDR2 as YSLEER. V shed 4 bases, J shed 7 bases, and the junction held 10 bases outside the gene matches. CDR3 sequence reads: CASSRGTSVGGNEQFF. CDR3 in DNA: TGCGCCAGCAGCCGAGGGACTAGCGTGGGGGGTAATGAGCAGTTCTTC.

With regard to this clone: Its ends do not fully match the called genes, so a read error is possible. This chain uses TRBV27 with TRBJ2-1; 8 bases map to TRBD2. This CDR3 has 13 amino acids. Per germline, CDR1 MNHEY and CDR2 SMNVEV (reference sequence). CDR3 sequence: CASCFTGGKEQFF. CDR3 bases: TGTGCCAGCTGTTTTACGGGGGGGAAAGAGCAGTTCTTC.

The chain carries TRBV5-6 and TRBJ1-2; TRBD1 agrees at 11 bases. Germline-derived CDR1 and CDR2 are SGHDT and YYEEEE. The J segment lost 0 bases and the V segment lost 0 bases, leaving 7 bases of the junction unmatched. This CDR3 is 18 amino acids long. This CDR3 reads CASSLVGDRGRPNYGYTF. The CDR3 DNA follows: TGTGCCAGCAGCTTGGTCGGGGACAGGGGGAGACCTAACTATGGCTACACCTTC.

As regards this clone: This sample also contains other DNA sequences that code for the same CDR3. The chain combines TRBV18 with TRBJ2-6; the D is unclear. This CDR3 has 15 amino acids. The V gene lost 3 bases and the J gene lost 0 bases, with 6 bases spanning the gap. The V gene's germline CDR1 is KGHSH and CDR2 LQKENI. The CDR3 region is CASSPVSSGANVLTF. In nucleotides, the CDR3 is TGTGCCAGCTCACCCGTCTCCTCTGGGGCCAACGTCCTGACTTTC.

The chain combines TRBV2 with TRBJ1-1, with a tentative D call TRBD1 (5 bases). Per germline, CDR1 SNHLY and CDR2 FYNNEI. V lost 6 bases and J lost 8, with 16 bases in between. CDR3 length equals 13 residues. The CDR3 spells CASSELISGEAFF. In nucleotides, the CDR3 is TGTGCCAGCAGCGAACTAATATCAGGGGAAGCTTTCTTT.

The V and J genes are TRBV19 and TRBJ1-1; 8 bases map to TRBD1. Trimming at V came to 4 bases and at J to 5 bases, leaving 3 bases not matched to a gene. Germline V gene sequence: CDR1 LNHDA, CDR2 SQIVND (reference sequence). The CDR3 spans 13 residues. The CDR3, as DNA: TGTGCCAGTAGTACTGACAGGGGAACTGAAGCTTTCTTT. Its translation is CASSTDRGTEAFF.

The rearrangement joins TRBV29-1 to TRBJ1-1, with a tentative D call TRBD1 (6 bases). V was pared by 4 bases and J by 0 bases, with 15 bases between. This CDR3 contains 15 residues. The germline V gene encodes CDR1 SQVTM and CDR2 ANQGSEA. CDR3 bases: TGCAGCGTTGCCCTACTAACAGGGCTGAACACTGAAGCTTTCTTT. It translates to CSVALLTGLNTEAFF.

The V gene is TRBV19, the J gene TRBJ2-5; D is unclear. The CDR3 runs to 11 residues. V was pared by 6 bases and J by 5 bases, with 7 bases between. Germline CDR1 reads LNHDA; CDR2 reads SQIVND (reference sequence). CDR3: CASRAGETQYF. The CDR3 bases are TGTGCCAGTAGGGCCGGGGAGACCCAGTACTTC.

This clone appeared many times. The chain combines TRBV18 with TRBJ1-6; no reliable D call. V was pared by 5 bases and J by 7 bases, with 15 bases between. Per the germline V gene, CDR1 is KGHSH and CDR2 is LQKENI. This CDR3 spans 15 amino acids. CDR3 protein: CASSGLRLSNSPLHF. In DNA form, the CDR3 reads TGTGCCAGCTCAGGCCTCAGACTGTCAAATTCACCCCTCCACTTT.

The rearrangement joins TRBV18 to TRBJ1-1, with D maybe TRBD1 (6 bases). Per germline, CDR1 KGHSH and CDR2 LQKENI. The CDR3 runs 16 residues. Deletions cut 2 bases from V and 0 bases from J, with 13 bases between. CDR3 region: CASSPTTGVLNTEAFF. CDR3 sequence (DNA): TGTGCCAGCTCACCAACGACAGGCGTCCTGAACACTGAAGCTTTCTTT.

The chain couples TRBV5-1 to TRBJ1-1; D is unresolved. There are 13 residues in the CDR3. Germline V CDR1 and CDR2: SGHRS, YFSETQ. V was shortened by 0 bases and J by 2 bases, with 5 bases between the two germline ends. CDR3 bases: TGCGCCAGCAGCTTGGCCACAAACACTGAAGCTTTCTTT. Translating gives CASSLATNTEAFF.

This chain uses TRBV5-1 with TRBJ2-2; 7 positions match TRBD1. The CDR3 covers 16 residues. The germline gives CDR1 SGHRS, CDR2 YFSETQ. V shed 0 bases and J 5 bases; nucleotides not matched to a gene: 7. CDR3 coding DNA: TGCGCCAGCAGCTTGGCCTATACAGGGGTGACCGGGGAGCTGTTTTTT. Amino acids: CASSLAYTGVTGELFF.

This sequence joins TRBV2 and TRBJ2-7, with 10 bases lining up with TRBD1. Germline CDR1 reads SNHLY; CDR2 reads FYNNEI. The trim removed 2 bases at V and 4 bases at J, leaving 5 bases unmatched. The CDR3 runs to 15 residues. The CDR3 loop is CASSENRDRGYEQYF. For the CDR3, the DNA is TGTGCCAGCAGTGAAAACCGGGACAGGGGTTACGAGCAGTACTTC.

Notes on this clone: This specimen includes other DNA sequences encoding the same CDR3. The gene calls are TRBV28 and TRBJ1-6; 10 nucleotides align to TRBD1. Germline V gene sequence: CDR1 MDHEN, CDR2 SYDVKM. This CDR3 region has 15 residues. Trimming removed 5 bases from V and 9 bases from J; junction bases left unmatched: 7. CDR3 DNA sequence: TGTGCCAGCAGTAGACGACAGGGGGCAGGTTCACCCCTCCACTTT. This gives the protein CASSRRQGAGSPLHF.

This chain links TRBV6-5 with TRBJ1-2, with no clear D. The V and J ends lost 9 bases and 5 bases respectively, with 22 bases between them. Germline V gene data show CDR1 as MNHEY and CDR2 as SVGAGI. This CDR3 is 15 amino acids long. This chain's CDR3 is CASVSVSRSPYGYTF. Here the CDR3 DNA reads TGTGCCAGTGTCTCAGTCTCCCGTAGCCCGTATGGCTACACCTTC.

J is TRBJ2-1 and V is TRBV25-1, with 7 bases fitting TRBD1. The V segment lost 1 base and the J segment 5 bases; nucleotides outside the gene matches: 8. CDR3 length: 16 amino acids. Germline CDR1 reads MGHDK; CDR2 reads SYGVNS. CDR3 sequence reads: CASSELGGLGDNEQFF. The CDR3 DNA is TGTGCCAGCAGTGAATTAGGGGGCTTAGGGGACAATGAGCAGTTCTTC.

The V gene is TRBV4-1, the J gene TRBJ2-7; D call uncertain. Deletions cut 4 bases from V and 5 bases from J, with 12 bases between. The CDR3 length is 13 residues. Germline V CDR1 and CDR2: MGHRA, YSYEKL. The CDR3 coding sequence is TGCGCCAGCAGCCCCCCAACTCTACACGAGCAGTACTTC. Its protein is CASSPPTLHEQYF.

The genes are TRBV7-2 and TRBJ1-5; D is undetermined. The CDR3 is made up of 16 amino acids. The V end was cut by 1 base, the J end by 6 bases, with 16 bases between. The germline V gene encodes CDR1 SGHTA and CDR2 FQGNSA. The CDR3 DNA reads as TGTGCCAGCAGCTTAGGGCAACCGGGGTTAGGTCAGCCCCAGCATTTT. Encoded protein: CASSLGQPGLGQPQHF.

This clone appeared a single time. The rearrangement joins TRBV5-1 to TRBJ1-1; D perhaps matches TRBD1 (6 bases). The CDR3 loop spans 14 amino acids. Germline assignment: CDR1 SGHRS and CDR2 YFSETQ. Trimming left V 4 bases short and J 4 bases short, with 14 bases between. The CDR3 coding sequence is TGCGCCAGCAGCGGAGGACAGTCGGCCACTGAAGCTTTCTTT. Protein product: CASSGGQSATEAFF.

This chain uses TRBV27 with TRBJ1-5; 11 bases line up with TRBD1. Germline CDR1 and CDR2: MNHEY and SMNVEV (reference sequence). V trimming: 6 bases; J trimming: 0 bases; junction bases outside the gene matches: 7. The CDR3 runs to 17 residues. The CDR3 region has the DNA TGTGCCAGCAGCTGGACAGGGGGCGACTTTAGCAATCAGCCCCAGCATTTT. This codes for CASSWTGGDFSNQPQHF.

V and J are TRBV2 and TRBJ1-1; 7 bases map to TRBD1. This CDR3 comprises 13 residues. The trim removed 4 bases at V and 10 bases at J, leaving 9 bases unmatched. Germline V gene sequence: CDR1 SNHLY, CDR2 FYNNEI. The CDR3 reads CASSGQGYAGAFF. The CDR3 nucleotides read TGTGCCAGCAGTGGACAGGGCTACGCGGGAGCTTTCTTT.

The rearrangement uses TRBV27 and TRBJ2-7; D is uncertain. This CDR3 has 14 amino acids. Per the germline V gene, CDR1 is MNHEY and CDR2 is SMNVEV (reference sequence). The ends were cut back, 3 bases at V and 2 bases at J, with 11 bases in the middle. The CDR3 protein is CASSFYSPAYEQYF. The CDR3 coding sequence is TGTGCCAGCAGTTTTTATTCTCCTGCCTACGAGCAGTACTTC.